This T cell receptor beta chain was captured in a study of blood T cell repertoires in COVID-19. Study-wide background: From T cells, B-cell-depleted T cells, or PBMCs came the material, which was cDNA or gDNA.

The V gene lost 6 bases and the J gene lost 5 bases, with 16 bases spanning the gap. The CDR3 is 15 amino acids. The germline V gene encodes CDR1 LNHDA and CDR2 SQIVND (reference sequence). Participant-reported clinical history was the basis for cohort assignment. In the original workflow: The assay estimated nucleated cells by amplifying reference gene primers. The repertoire was sequenced with immunoSEQ multiplex PCR; TCRdb's copy has only in-frame clones and lacks some. V and J calls and clone size are copied from that table; D and trimming were computed from the DNA. Among 450,000 to 500,000 clones, less than 90% were seen once, and the ten largest hold approximately 8%.

The genes are TRBV19 and TRBJ2-2; perhaps TRBD2 as D (6 bases). Sequencing input: PBMCs or T cells enriched from blood (not recorded which). This receptor was obtained from an older woman who had recovered from COVID-19. The DNA for the CDR3 is TGTGCCAGTAGGGAGTGGAGGGATTCTACCGGGGAGCTGTTTTTT. It codes for CASREWRDSTGELFF.